The rows below give T cell receptor beta chains drawn from one sample of a study of cytomegalovirus exposure and HLA in healthy donors. This table comes from immunoSEQ multiplex PCR, and its TCRdb copy is limited to in-frame clones, with some not included. The top ten clones hold roughly 9% of a sample with 120,000 to 150,000 clones, 85% to 90% of them seen once. Sequencing was done on a sample of PBMCs. The source is a young man in good health and CMV-seropositive. Both conserved end residues are part of each CDR3. Fields, in order: clone size, J gene, V gene, D gene, CDR3 DNA, CDR3 protein. The D gene is left open where the match is weak. Expanded clones are given a class, and other clones once, few, many or no size at all.

.,TRBJ1-5,TRBV9,TRBD1,TGTGCCAGCAGCGTAGCAGGACAGGTCAATCAGCCCCAGCATTTT,CASSVAGQVNQPQHF
.,TRBJ1-1,TRBV2,.,TGTGCCAGCTCCACAGGGTTGAACACTGAAGCTTTCTTT,CASSTGLNTEAFF
few,TRBJ2-7,TRBV2,TRBD1,TGTGCCAGCAGTGAGATCGGGACAGGTTCCTACGAGCAGTACTTC,CASSEIGTGSYEQYF
.,TRBJ2-3,TRBV11-2,.,TGTGCCAGCTCCGCCACCCTGGGGGGAGATACGCAGTATTTT,CASSATLGGDTQYF
.,TRBJ1-2,TRBV28,TRBD1,TGTGCCAGCGATACCACCTCGACAGGGGGAAAAGGCTACACCTTC,CASDTTSTGGKGYTF
.,TRBJ1-2,TRBV5-4,.,TGTGCCAGCAGCTTCCCCAAGACAGGTTGGACCTTC,CASSFPKTGWTF
.,TRBJ1-2,TRBV30,TRBD1,TGTGCCTGGGGACAGACAGGGTCCGGCTACACCTTC,CAWGQTGSGYTF
.,TRBJ2-5,TRBV7-9,TRBD1,TGTGCCAGCAGCCCAGGGGGACAGATCCAAGAGACCCAGTACTTC,CASSPGGQIQETQYF
.,TRBJ2-1,TRBV6-5,.,TGTGCCAGCAGTCGACTAGACGGGACGAATGAGCAGTTCTTC,CASSRLDGTNEQFF
few,TRBJ2-2,TRBV4-1,TRBD1,TGCGCCAGCAGCCAAGAGGGACAGAAGAACACCGGGGAGCTGTTTTTT,CASSQEGQKNTGELFF
.,TRBJ2-3,TRBV28,.,TGTGCCAGCAGGGGGCCAACAGTAGATACGCAGTATTTT,CASRGPTVDTQYF
.,TRBJ2-7,TRBV27,TRBD2,TGTGCCAGCAGTGCCCGGACTAGCGGGACGGGGCTATATACTTACGAGCAGTACTTC,CASSARTSGTGLYTYEQYF
.,TRBJ2-7,TRBV11-2,.,TGTGCCAGCAGCTTATATCAGTACCCAAACTACGAGCAGTACTTC,CASSLYQYPNYEQYF
.,TRBJ1-2,TRBV11-2,TRBD1,TGTGCCAGCAGCTTAGACGGGACAGGGGATTGGACCTTC,CASSLDGTGDWTF
once,TRBJ1-2,TRBV23-1,TRBD1,TGCGCCAGCAGTCAACCCACCAGGGGGCCGTGGTACACCTTC,CASSQPTRGPWYTF
.,TRBJ2-7,TRBV7-8,TRBD2,TGTGCCAGCAGCCTAGGGACTAGCGGGAGTTACGAGCAGTACTTC,CASSLGTSGSYEQYF
few,TRBJ2-1,TRBV4-1,.,TGCGCCAGCAGCCAGCTCTCGGGCAATGAGCAGTTCTTC,CASSQLSGNEQFF
.,TRBJ2-3,TRBV4-2,.,TGTGCCAGCAGCCGGGGGGATAGCGTGCGCACAGATACGCAGTATTTT,CASSRGDSVRTDTQYF
.,TRBJ2-3,TRBV6-1,.,TGTGCCAGCAGTGAATATAAGCATTTGATAGATACGCAGTATTTT,CASSEYKHLIDTQYF
.,TRBJ1-5,TRBV30,.,TGTGCCTGGAGCCCCGACATTAATCAGCCCCAGCATTTT,CAWSPDINQPQHF
.,TRBJ2-6,TRBV5-4,TRBD1,TGTGCCAGCAGCTTGGGCGCAGGGGGCCCTGGGGCCAACGTCCTGACTTTC,CASSLGAGGPGANVLTF
few,TRBJ1-1,TRBV5-1,TRBD1,TGCGCCAGCAGCCCCCCGACGACAGGGAGAACTGAAGCTTTCTTT,CASSPPTTGRTEAFF
.,TRBJ2-2,TRBV7-2,.,TGTGCCAGCAGCCCAACAGGGTCGAACACCGGGGAGCTGTTTTTT,CASSPTGSNTGELFF
.,TRBJ2-7,TRBV10-3,.,TGTGCCATCAGTGGGGAGAGGACGGTCCGGCGCGAGCAGTACTTC,CAISGERTVRREQYF
.,TRBJ2-5,TRBV4-2,TRBD1,TGTGCCAGCAGCCAATCCCCACAGGGGGCGCGGGAGACCCAGTACTTC,CASSQSPQGARETQYF
.,TRBJ2-1,TRBV11-2,.,TGTGCCAGCAGCCTCGAGCCGGGGACCTACAATGAGCAGTTCTTC,CASSLEPGTYNEQFF
.,TRBJ2-7,TRBV14,.,TGTGCCAGCAGCCAAGATGGAAGGAGAAGGGAGCAGTACTTC,CASSQDGRRREQYF
.,TRBJ1-5,TRBV6-5,TRBD1,TGTGCCAGCAGTTGGGACAGAAGGCAGCCCCAGCATTTT,CASSWDRRQPQHF
.,TRBJ1-4,TRBV2,.,TGTGCCAGCAGTCCTCAGGGTGAAAAACTGTTTTTT,CASSPQGEKLFF
few,TRBJ2-1,TRBV30,.,TGTGCCTGGATTAAGGGTGCGGGTGAGCAGTTCTTC,CAWIKGAGEQFF
.,TRBJ1-6,TRBV9,.,TGTGCCAGCAGCCCAACCGGGACACGGAATTCACCCCTCCACTTT,CASSPTGTRNSPLHF
.,TRBJ2-1,TRBV29-1,TRBD1,TGCAGCGTTGAAGGGACAGGCCGAGAGCAGTTCTTC,CSVEGTGREQFF
.,TRBJ2-7,TRBV7-6,TRBD2,TGTGCCAGCAGCCGGACTAGCGTCTACGAGCAGTACTTC,CASSRTSVYEQYF
.,TRBJ2-3,TRBV2,TRBD2,TGTGCCAGCAGTGAAGGAGCGGGGGCACCCACAGATACGCAGTATTTT,CASSEGAGAPTDTQYF
once,TRBJ1-4,TRBV5-1,TRBD1,TGCGCCAGCAGCCGGGACAGGCGACAAGCAACTAATGAAAAACTGTTTTTT,CASSRDRRQATNEKLFF
.,TRBJ1-2,TRBV2,TRBD1,TGTGCCAGCAGTGCGGACAGGGAAATCTACACCTTC,CASSADREIYTF
.,TRBJ2-3,TRBV7-6,TRBD2,TGTGCCAGCAGCCGACTAGCTTTAGGCACAGATACGCAGTATTTT,CASSRLALGTDTQYF
.,TRBJ1-1,TRBV6-5,TRBD1,TGTGCCAGCAGTTACGCCCGGGACAGACAACATTTCTTT,CASSYARDRQHFF
.,TRBJ2-1,TRBV29-1,TRBD1,TGCAGCGTTGACAAAGGGACAGGGGGCAAGGAATACAATGAGCAGTTCTTC,CSVDKGTGGKEYNEQFF
.,TRBJ2-1,TRBV11-2,.,TGTGCCAGCAGCCAACGTCACGGGAGCAGCCACAATGAGCAGTTCTTC,CASSQRHGSSHNEQFF
.,TRBJ2-5,TRBV9,TRBD2,TGTGCCAGCAGCCGAGATGGGCGGGAGGCAGTGGAGACCCAGTACTTC,CASSRDGREAVETQYF
once,TRBJ2-7,TRBV30,TRBD2,TGTGCCTGGAGGGGTAGCGGGAGCTACGAGCAGTACTTC,CAWRGSGSYEQYF
.,TRBJ2-7,TRBV7-6,.,TGTGCCAGCAGCAGAGAGGGGGGGTACTCCTACGAGCAGTACTTC,CASSREGGYSYEQYF
.,TRBJ2-7,TRBV2,.,TGTGCCAGCAGTGCACGCTTGGACAGCCCCTACGAGCAGTACTTC,CASSARLDSPYEQYF
.,TRBJ1-1,TRBV29-1,.,TGCAGCGTCCTCCAGGGGAGGGCTGAAGCTTTCTTT,CSVLQGRAEAFF
.,TRBJ2-3,TRBV2,TRBD1,TGTGCCAGCACCGACAGGGGGGGTCCAGATACGCAGTATTTT,CASTDRGGPDTQYF
once,TRBJ1-5,TRBV7-8,.,TGTGCCAGCAGCAAACAGGGAAACGGCAATCAGCCCCAGCATTTT,CASSKQGNGNQPQHF
.,TRBJ1-5,TRBV27,.,TGTGCCAGCAAACCGGGTCCCGAGAGTCAGCCCCAGCATTTT,CASKPGPESQPQHF
.,TRBJ2-3,TRBV9,TRBD2,TGTGCCAGCAGCCGACTAGCGGGCTCCACAGATACGCAGTATTTT,CASSRLAGSTDTQYF
few,TRBJ2-7,TRBV10-3,TRBD2,TGTGCCATCAACCCCGGGACTAGCGGGTACGAGCAGTACTTC,CAINPGTSGYEQYF
.,TRBJ1-5,TRBV23-1,TRBD1,TGCGCCAGCAGTCAATCGTATTCAGGGGGCCGCAATCAGCCCCAGCATTTT,CASSQSYSGGRNQPQHF
.,TRBJ2-1,TRBV11-2,.,TGTGCCAGCAGCTTAGAACCGGGACTCAACAATGAGCAGTTCTTC,CASSLEPGLNNEQFF
few,TRBJ2-1,TRBV7-2,.,TGTGCCAGCAGCCCCCGGATGCGGGTTGAGCAGTTCTTC,CASSPRMRVEQFF
.,TRBJ1-5,TRBV10-2,TRBD1,TGCGCCAGCACCGAGGGGGACAGTATTTTAAGCAATCAGCCCCAGCATTTT,CASTEGDSILSNQPQHF
.,TRBJ2-3,TRBV6-1,.,TGTGCCAGCAGTGAAGCGGCCGGGACAAACACAGATACGCAGTATTTT,CASSEAAGTNTDTQYF
once,TRBJ2-1,TRBV30,.,TGTGCCTGGAGTGGACCGGGGTTGAGCATTCCGTTCTTC,CAWSGPGLSIPFF
.,TRBJ2-5,TRBV11-2,TRBD1,TGTGCCAGCAGCTCAACCGGGACAGGGGGAGAGACCCAGTACTTC,CASSSTGTGGETQYF